The text below deals with one TCR beta chain. Its cognate antigen is unknown. These data originate in a study of beta chain features in type 1 diabetes. Study-level information: Patients looked much like healthy donors when it came to age, gender and cell yields. About 110 million sorted cells were examined across all samples. Study-level findings and limits: TCRB CDR3s from Type 1 diabetes patients were moderately but significantly shorter in all four CD4+ subsets.

Expressed TCRB transcripts got sequenced, as all isolated RNA was reverse transcribed. Repertoires were generated with immunoSEQ multiplex PCR, while TCRdb's copy carries only in-frame clones and drops some. The sample includes approximately 140,000 clones, 9.5% to 10% of them seen just once. The CDR3 runs to 14 residues. Trimming removed 4 bases at V and 6 bases at J, with 15 bases between. From germline, CDR1 is SGHAT and CDR2 FQNNGV. The V gene is TRBV11-2, the J gene TRBJ1-2, with a tentative D call TRBD1 (6 bases). The specimen sequenced was central memory CD4+ T cells from blood. The source is a woman aged 40 to 50 in good health. The CDR3 region has the DNA TGTGCCAGCAGCTCAGCGGGGGGCGGGGATGGCTACACCTTC. The encoded protein is CASSSAGGGDGYTF.